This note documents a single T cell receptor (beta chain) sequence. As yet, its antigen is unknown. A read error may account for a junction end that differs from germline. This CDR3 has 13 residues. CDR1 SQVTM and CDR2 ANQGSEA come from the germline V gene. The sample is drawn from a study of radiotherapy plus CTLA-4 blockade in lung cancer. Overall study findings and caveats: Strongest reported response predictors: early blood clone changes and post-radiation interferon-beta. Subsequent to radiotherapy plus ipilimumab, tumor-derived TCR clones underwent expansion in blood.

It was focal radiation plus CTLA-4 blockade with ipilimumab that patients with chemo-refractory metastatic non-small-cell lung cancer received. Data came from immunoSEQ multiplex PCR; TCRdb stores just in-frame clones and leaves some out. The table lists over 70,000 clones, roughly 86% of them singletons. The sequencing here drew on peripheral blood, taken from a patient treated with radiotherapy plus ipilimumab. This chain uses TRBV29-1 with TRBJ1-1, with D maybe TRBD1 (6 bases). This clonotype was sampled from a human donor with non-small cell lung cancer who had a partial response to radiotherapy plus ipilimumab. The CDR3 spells CSAEGQQNTEAFF. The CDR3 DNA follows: TGCAGCGCTGAAGGACAGCAGAACACTGAAGCTTTCTTT.